This paragraph reports one T cell receptor beta chain. The data originate from a study of blood T cell repertoires in COVID-19. At the level of the study: Samples representing acute and convalescent COVID-19 were sourced from the United States, Italy and Spain. Nucleic acid was either cDNA or gDNA, and it came from T cells, B-cell-depleted T cells, or PBMCs.

Authors' methods: By means of reference gene primer amplification, nucleated cell counts were estimated. Profiled with immunoSEQ multiplex PCR; TCRdb holds only in-frame clones, not every one. V and J calls and clone size are as listed in that table; D and trimming were resolved from the DNA. The sample lists about 300,000 clones; around 86% were seen once. Per germline, CDR1 SGHRS and CDR2 YFSETQ. Trimming removed 4 bases from V and 5 bases from J; junction bases left unmatched: 7. The CDR3 is 16 amino acids. This chain joins TRBV5-1 and TRBJ2-2; 11 bases match TRBD2. The sequencing input was peripheral blood. This TCR came from a man aged 65-85 years with acute or convalescent COVID-19. CDR3 coding DNA: TGCGCCAGCAGCCCACCTACTAGCGGGGGTACCGGGGAGCTGTTTTTT. Its translation: CASSPPTSGGTGELFF.